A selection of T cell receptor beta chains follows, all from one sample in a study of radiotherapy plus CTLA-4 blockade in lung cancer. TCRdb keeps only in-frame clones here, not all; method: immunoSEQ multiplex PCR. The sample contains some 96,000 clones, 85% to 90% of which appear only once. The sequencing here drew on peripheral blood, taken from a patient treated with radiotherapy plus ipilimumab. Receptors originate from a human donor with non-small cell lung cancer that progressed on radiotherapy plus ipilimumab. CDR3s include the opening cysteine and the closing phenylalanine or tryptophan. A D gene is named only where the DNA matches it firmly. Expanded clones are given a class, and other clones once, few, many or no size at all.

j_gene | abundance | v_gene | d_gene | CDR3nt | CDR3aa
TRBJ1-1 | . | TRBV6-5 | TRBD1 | TGTGCCAGCCACCGGACAGGGGCTAACACTGAAGCTTTCTTT | CASHRTGANTEAFF
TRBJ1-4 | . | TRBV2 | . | TGTGCCAGCAGCAGGGTGACGGGGAAACTGTTTTTT | CASSRVTGKLFF
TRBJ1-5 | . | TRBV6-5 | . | TGTGCCAGCAGTTATCAGGGAGGAGGGCAGCCCCAGCATTTT | CASSYQGGGQPQHF
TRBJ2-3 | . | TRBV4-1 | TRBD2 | TGCGCCAGCAGCCAAGTGTTGACTAGCGGGACCGTGGCGCAGTATTTT | CASSQVLTSGTVAQYF
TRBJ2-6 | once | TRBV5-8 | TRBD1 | TGTGCCAGCACACAGGGGGCTGGGGCCAACGTCCTGACTTTC | CASTQGAGANVLTF
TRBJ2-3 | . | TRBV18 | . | TGTGCCAGCTCACCATCGGCCAGGGGAGATACGCAGTATTTT | CASSPSARGDTQYF
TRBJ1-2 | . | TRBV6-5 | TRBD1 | TGTGCCAGCAGATCCGGGACAGGGTTCTTCACCTTC | CASRSGTGFFTF
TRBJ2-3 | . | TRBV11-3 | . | TGTGCCAGCAGCCGTAGCGGAGCCACAGATACGCAGTATTTT | CASSRSGATDTQYF
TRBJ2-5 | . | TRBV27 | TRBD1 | TGTGCCAGCAGTTTATCGGGCGGGACAGGGGGCAGGCAGACCCAGTACTTC | CASSLSGGTGGRQTQYF
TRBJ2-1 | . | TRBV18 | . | TGTGCCAGCTCAATTAGGAAGGGGGGGTCTACCTACAATGAGCAGTTCTTC | CASSIRKGGSTYNEQFF
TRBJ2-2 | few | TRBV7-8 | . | TGTGCCAGCAGCACCGCTTACAGGGAACCCACCGGGGAGCTGTTTTTT | CASSTAYREPTGELFF
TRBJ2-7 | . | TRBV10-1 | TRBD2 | TGCGCCAGCAGACCCGGACTAGCGGGACCCCGTACCTACGAGCAGTACTTC | CASRPGLAGPRTYEQYF
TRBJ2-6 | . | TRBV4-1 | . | TGCGCCAGCAGCCCACCCGATACTGGGGCCAACGTCCTGACTTTC | CASSPPDTGANVLTF
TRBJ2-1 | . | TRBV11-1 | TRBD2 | TGTGCCAGCAGCTTAGTGGGTCTGGGCGGGAGTTTTAATGAGCAGCTCTTC | CASSLVGLGGSFNEQLF
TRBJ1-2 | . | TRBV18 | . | TGTGCCAGCTCCCCTCGACGGGGGAGTGTGGATGGCTACACCTTC | CASSPRRGSVDGYTF
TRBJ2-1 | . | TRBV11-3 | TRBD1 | TGTGCCAGCAGCATTAGCCGGGACAGGGTGTACAATGAGCAGTTCTTC | CASSISRDRVYNEQFF
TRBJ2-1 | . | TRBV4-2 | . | TGTGCCAGCAGCCCCCCGAGGCGGGAAAATGAGCAGTTCTTC | CASSPPRRENEQFF
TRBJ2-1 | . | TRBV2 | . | TGTGCCCTCTCAGAGACCTACAATGAGCAGTTCTTC | CALSETYNEQFF
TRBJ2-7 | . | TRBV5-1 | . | TGCGCCAGTAGGGAAGGGGCCTACGAGCAGTACTTC | CASREGAYEQYF
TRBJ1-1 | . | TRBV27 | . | TGTGCCAGCAGTTTAATATTTGGGCGGACGGGTGCTTTCTTT | CASSLIFGRTGAFF
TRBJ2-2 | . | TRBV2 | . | TGTGCCAGCAAATGGACAGCCACCGGGGAGCTGTTTTTT | CASKWTATGELFF
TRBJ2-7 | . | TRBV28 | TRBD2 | TGTGCCAGCAGTTTATTGGGGACTAGTCCCGAGCAGTACTTC | CASSLLGTSPEQYF
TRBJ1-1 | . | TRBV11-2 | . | TGTGCCAGCAGCGTAACCGCCGCGGAGGGCGGCACTGAAGCTTTCTTT | CASSVTAAEGGTEAFF
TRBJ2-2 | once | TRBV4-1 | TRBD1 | TGCGCCAGCAGCCAAGAGGAAAGGGGGCGGCTCGCACCGAACACCGGGGAGCTGTTTTTT | CASSQEERGRLAPNTGELFF
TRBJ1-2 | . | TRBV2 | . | TGTGCCAGCAGCGGACAAAGACTTGGAGACTACACCTTC | CASSGQRLGDYTF
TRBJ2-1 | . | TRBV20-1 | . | TGCAGTGCTAGAGCGCCACTCCCTCAGTTCTTC | CSARAPLPQFF
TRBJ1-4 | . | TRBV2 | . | TGTGCCAGCAGTGAGGGGGGGGCGCAAGAAAAACTGTTTTTT | CASSEGGAQEKLFF
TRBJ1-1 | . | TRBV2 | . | TGTGCCAGCAGTGTAGGGGTGGGCACTGAAGCTTTCTTT | CASSVGVGTEAFF
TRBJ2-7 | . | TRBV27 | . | TGTGCCAGCAGTTCATGGGGGCTTCCCTCCTACGAGCAGTACTTC | CASSSWGLPSYEQYF
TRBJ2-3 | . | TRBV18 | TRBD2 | TGTGCCAGCTCACCTTATCCGGGACTAGCGGGAGGGGCGCAGTATTTT | CASSPYPGLAGGAQYF
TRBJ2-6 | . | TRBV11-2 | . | TGTGCCAGCAGCTTAGATCTTGGCGCCGGGGCCAACGTCCTGACTTTC | CASSLDLGAGANVLTF
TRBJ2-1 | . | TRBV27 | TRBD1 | TGTGCCAGTCCGCCCCCGGGACAGGGTAACAATGAGCAGTTCTTC | CASPPPGQGNNEQFF
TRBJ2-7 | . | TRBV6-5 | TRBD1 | TGTGCCAGCAGTCCTCGACCGGGACAGGGCCACGAGCAGTACTTC | CASSPRPGQGHEQYF
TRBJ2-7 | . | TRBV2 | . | TGTGCCAGCAGAAGGGCTCTCGGGGATACCTACGAGCAGTACTTC | CASRRALGDTYEQYF
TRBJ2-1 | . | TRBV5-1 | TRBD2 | TGCGCCAGCAGCTCTAGCGGGTGGGATGAGCAGTTCTTC | CASSSSGWDEQFF
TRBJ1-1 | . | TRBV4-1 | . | TGCGCCAGCAGCCAAGAAGAGAGGCGGAACACTGAAGCTTTCTTT | CASSQEERRNTEAFF
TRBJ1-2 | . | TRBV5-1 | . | TGCGCCAGCAGCTCCGGGGCAGGATATGGCTACACCTTC | CASSSGAGYGYTF
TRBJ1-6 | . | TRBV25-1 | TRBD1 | TGTGCCAGCAGCAGGGGGCTCGTAGTTTCACCCCTCCACTTT | CASSRGLVVSPLHF
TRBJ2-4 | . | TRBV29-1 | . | TGCAGCGTTGAGCGGGGAGACATTCAGTACTTC | CSVERGDIQYF
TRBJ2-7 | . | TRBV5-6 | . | TGTGCCAGCAGCTTGGGACTAACCTACGAGCAGTACTTC | CASSLGLTYEQYF
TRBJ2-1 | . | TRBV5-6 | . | TGTGCCAGCAGCTTATCACCATGGGGCGACAATGAGCAGCTCTTC | CASSLSPWGDNEQLF
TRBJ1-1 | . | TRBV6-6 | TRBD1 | TGTGCCAGCAGTGGGACAGGGGTTGATGGAAAGACTGAAGCTTTCTTT | CASSGTGVDGKTEAFF
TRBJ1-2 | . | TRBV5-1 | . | TGCGCCAGCAGGGACCTTTTCTATGGCTACACCTTC | CASRDLFYGYTF
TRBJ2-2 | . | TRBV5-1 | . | TGCGCCAGCAGCTTGGCTGACGGGGAGCTGTTTTTT | CASSLADGELFF
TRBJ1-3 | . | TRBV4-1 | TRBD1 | TGCGCCAGCAGCCTTTCAGGACAGGGCTCTGGAAACACCATATATTTT | CASSLSGQGSGNTIYF
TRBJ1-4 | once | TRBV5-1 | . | TGCGCCAGCAGCTTGGGTTTGGCTAATGAAAAACTATTTTTT | CASSLGLANEKLFF
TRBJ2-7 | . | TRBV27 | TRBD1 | TGTGCCACCTGGCGCACAGGGGCCTACGAGCAGTACTTC | CATWRTGAYEQYF
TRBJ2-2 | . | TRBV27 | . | TGTGCCAGCAGCCAGGGCCCGAACACCGGGGAGCTGTTTTTT | CASSQGPNTGELFF
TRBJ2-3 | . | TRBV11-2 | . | TGTGCCAGCAGCTCCCTCAGGGGTACAGATACGCAGTATTTT | CASSSLRGTDTQYF
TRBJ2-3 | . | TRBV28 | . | TGTGCCAGCAGTTTTGAGTCGGTCGCGGGATCCTGGGATACGCAGTATTTT | CASSFESVAGSWDTQYF
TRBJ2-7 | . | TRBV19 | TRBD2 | TGTGCCAGTAGTATCTTACAAGCGGGAGTAGGCGAGCAGTACTTC | CASSILQAGVGEQYF
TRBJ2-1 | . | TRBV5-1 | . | TGCGCCAGCAGCTGGGGAGGGGGCCCAAGGGATGAGCAGTTCTTC | CASSWGGGPRDEQFF
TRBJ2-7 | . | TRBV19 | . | TGTGCCAGTAGTAGGCAGCTGGGGGAGCAGTACTTC | CASSRQLGEQYF
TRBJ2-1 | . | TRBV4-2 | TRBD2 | TGTGCCAGCAGCCAAGATAGGGGTCAAGCGGGAGGAGGTAATGAGCAGTTCTTC | CASSQDRGQAGGGNEQFF
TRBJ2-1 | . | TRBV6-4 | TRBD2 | TGTGCCAGCAGTGTGGAGTTAGCGGGGGGGAATGAGCAGTTCTTC | CASSVELAGGNEQFF